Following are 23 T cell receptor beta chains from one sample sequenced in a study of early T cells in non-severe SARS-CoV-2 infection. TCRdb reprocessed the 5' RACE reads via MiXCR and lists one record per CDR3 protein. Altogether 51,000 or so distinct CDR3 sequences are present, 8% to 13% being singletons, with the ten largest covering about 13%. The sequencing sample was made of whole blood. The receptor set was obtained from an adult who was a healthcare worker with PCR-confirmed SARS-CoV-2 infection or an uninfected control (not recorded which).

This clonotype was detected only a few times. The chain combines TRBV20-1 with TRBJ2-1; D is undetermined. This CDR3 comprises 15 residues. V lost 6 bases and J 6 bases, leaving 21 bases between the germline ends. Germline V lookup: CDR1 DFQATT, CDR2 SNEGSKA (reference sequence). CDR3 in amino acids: CSAPKMKGRVNEQFF. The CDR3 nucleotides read TGCAGTGCGCCAAAGATGAAGGGTCGGGTCAATGAGCAGTTCTTC.

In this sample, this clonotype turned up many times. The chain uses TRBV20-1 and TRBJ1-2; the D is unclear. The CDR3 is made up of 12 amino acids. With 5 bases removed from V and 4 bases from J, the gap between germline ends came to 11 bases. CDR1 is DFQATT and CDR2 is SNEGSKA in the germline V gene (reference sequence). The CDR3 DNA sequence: TGCAGTGCTCTGGGTGGGATCTATGGCTACACCTTC. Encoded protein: CSALGGIYGYTF.

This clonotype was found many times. CDR3 sequence reads: CASSYRDSGEQFF. The CDR3 region has the DNA TGTGCCAGTAGTTACCGGGACTCCGGTGAGCAGTTCTTC. The chain links TRBV19 to TRBJ2-1, with D perhaps matching TRBD2 (6 bases). Germline V gene data show CDR1 as LNHDA and CDR2 as SQIVND (reference sequence). Between the trimmed V and J ends, which lost 5 bases and 9 bases, there was a span of 14 bases. The CDR3 runs to 13 residues.

The DNA of the CDR3 is TGTGCCAGCAGTCTCCAAGAGTTTGAGCAGTTCTTC. Protein product: CASSLQEFEQFF. The chain couples TRBV28 to TRBJ2-1; D unresolved. Trimming stripped 5 bases from V and 9 bases from J, with 11 bases between. This CDR3 contains 12 residues. CDR1 MDHEN and CDR2 SYDVKM come from the germline V gene.

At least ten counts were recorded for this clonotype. The DNA of the CDR3 is TGTGCCAGCAGTTTGACTAGCGGGGGGCGCACAGATACGCAGTATTTT. Its protein product is CASSLTSGGRTDTQYF. The chain couples TRBV12-3 or TRBV12-4 to TRBJ2-3, with 13 bases identical to TRBD2. This CDR3 has 16 amino acids. After removal of 3 bases from V and 1 base from J, the junction contained 1 base not matched to a gene.

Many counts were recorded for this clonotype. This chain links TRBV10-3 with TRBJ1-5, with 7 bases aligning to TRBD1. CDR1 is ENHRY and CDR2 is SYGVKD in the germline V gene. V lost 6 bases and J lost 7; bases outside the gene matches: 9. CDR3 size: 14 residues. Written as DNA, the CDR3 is TGTGCCATCAGCGACAGGGTCGGAGAGCAGCCCCAGCATTTT. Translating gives CAISDRVGEQPQHF.

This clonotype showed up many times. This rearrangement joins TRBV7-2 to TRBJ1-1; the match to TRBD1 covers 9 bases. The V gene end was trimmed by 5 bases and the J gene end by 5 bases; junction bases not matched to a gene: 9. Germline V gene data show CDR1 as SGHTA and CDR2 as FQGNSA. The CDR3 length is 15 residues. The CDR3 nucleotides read TGTGCCAGCAGCCGGGGGGGGACAGGGAGTACTGAAGCTTTCTTT. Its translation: CASSRGGTGSTEAFF. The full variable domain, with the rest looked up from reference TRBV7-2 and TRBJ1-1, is GAGVSQSPSNKVTEKGKDVELRCDPISGHTALYWYRQSLGQGLEFLIYFQGNSAPDKSGLPSDRFSAERTGGSVSTLTIQRTQQEDSAVYLCASSRGGTGSTEAFFGQGTRLTVV.

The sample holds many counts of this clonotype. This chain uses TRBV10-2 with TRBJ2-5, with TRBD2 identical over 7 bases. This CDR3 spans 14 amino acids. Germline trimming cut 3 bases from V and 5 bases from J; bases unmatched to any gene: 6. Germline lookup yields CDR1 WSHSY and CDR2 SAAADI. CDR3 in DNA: TGCGCCAGCAGTGAAAGCGGGAAGGACGAGACCCAGTACTTC. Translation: CASSESGKDETQYF.

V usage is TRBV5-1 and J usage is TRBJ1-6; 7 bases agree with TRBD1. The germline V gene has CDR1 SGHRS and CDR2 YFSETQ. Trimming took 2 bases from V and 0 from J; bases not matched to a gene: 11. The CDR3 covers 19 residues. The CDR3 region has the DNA TGCGCCAGCAGCTTCGGGACAGCTATTTCTCGCTCCTATAATTCACCCCTCCACTTT. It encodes CASSFGTAISRSYNSPLHF.

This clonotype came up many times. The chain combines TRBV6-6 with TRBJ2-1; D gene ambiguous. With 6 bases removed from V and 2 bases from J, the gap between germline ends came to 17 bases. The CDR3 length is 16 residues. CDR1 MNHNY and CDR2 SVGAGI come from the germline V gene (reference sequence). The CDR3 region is CASRIGARFTYNEQFF. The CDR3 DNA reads TGTGCCAGCAGGATCGGTGCGCGTTTTACCTACAATGAGCAGTTCTTC.

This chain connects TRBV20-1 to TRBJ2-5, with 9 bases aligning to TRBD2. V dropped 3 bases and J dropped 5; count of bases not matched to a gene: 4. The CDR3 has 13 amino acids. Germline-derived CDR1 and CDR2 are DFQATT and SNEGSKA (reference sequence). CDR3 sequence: CSARAGGQETQYF. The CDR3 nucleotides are TGCAGTGCTAGGGCGGGGGGGCAGGAGACCCAGTACTTC.

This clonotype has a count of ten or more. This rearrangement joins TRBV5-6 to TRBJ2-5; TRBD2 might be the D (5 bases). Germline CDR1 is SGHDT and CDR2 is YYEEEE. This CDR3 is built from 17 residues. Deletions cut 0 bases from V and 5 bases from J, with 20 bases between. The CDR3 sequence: CASSLERTSRRGETQYF. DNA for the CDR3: TGTGCCAGCAGCTTGGAGCGAACAAGTCGGAGAGGGGAGACCCAGTACTTC.

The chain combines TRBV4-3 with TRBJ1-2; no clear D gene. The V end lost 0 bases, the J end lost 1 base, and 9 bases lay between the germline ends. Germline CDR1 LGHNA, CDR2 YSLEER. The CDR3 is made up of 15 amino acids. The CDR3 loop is CASSQETGINYGYTF. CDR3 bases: TGCGCCAGCAGCCAAGAAACGGGGATTAACTATGGCTACACCTTC.

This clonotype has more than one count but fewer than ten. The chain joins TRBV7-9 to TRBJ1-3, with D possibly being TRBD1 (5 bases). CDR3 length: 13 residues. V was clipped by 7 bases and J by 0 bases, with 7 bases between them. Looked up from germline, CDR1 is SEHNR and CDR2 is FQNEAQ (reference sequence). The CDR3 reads CASIQGSGNTIYF. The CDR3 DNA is TGTGCCAGCATCCAGGGCTCTGGAAACACCATATATTTT.

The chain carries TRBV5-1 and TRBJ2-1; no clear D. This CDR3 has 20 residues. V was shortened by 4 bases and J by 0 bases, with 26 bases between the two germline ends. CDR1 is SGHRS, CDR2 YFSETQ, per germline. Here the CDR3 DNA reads TGCGCCAGCAGCCCAGATGTAGGTTACAGTTCATCGAGCTCCTACAATGAGCAGTTCTTC. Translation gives CASSPDVGYSSSSSYNEQFF.

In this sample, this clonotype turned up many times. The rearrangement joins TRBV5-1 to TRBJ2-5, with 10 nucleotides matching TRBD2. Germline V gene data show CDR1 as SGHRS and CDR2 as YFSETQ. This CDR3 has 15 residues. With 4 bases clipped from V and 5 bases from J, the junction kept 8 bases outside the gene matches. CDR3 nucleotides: TGCGCCAGCAGCCAAAAGCGGGAGGGCCTTGAGACCCAGTACTTC. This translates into CASSQKREGLETQYF.

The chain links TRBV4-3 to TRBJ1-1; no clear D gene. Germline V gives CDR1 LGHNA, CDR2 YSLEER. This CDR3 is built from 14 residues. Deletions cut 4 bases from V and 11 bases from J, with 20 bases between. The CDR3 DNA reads TGCGCCAGCAGCCTGGGAAAGGAGGTTGGGTTGGCTTTCTTT. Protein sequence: CASSLGKEVGLAFF.

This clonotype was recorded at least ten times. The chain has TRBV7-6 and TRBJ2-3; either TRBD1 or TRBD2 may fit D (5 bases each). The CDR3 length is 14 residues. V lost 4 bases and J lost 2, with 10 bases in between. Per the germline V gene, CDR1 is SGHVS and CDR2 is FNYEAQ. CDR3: CASSSGTYTDTQYF. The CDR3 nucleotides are TGTGCCAGCAGCTCCGGGACGTACACAGATACGCAGTATTTT.

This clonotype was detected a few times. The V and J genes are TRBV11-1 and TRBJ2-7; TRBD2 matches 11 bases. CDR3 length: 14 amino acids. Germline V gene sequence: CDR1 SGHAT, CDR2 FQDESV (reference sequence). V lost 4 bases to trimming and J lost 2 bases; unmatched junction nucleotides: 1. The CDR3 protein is CASSSGLAAYEQYF. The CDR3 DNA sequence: TGTGCCAGCAGCTCGGGACTAGCGGCCTACGAGCAGTACTTC.

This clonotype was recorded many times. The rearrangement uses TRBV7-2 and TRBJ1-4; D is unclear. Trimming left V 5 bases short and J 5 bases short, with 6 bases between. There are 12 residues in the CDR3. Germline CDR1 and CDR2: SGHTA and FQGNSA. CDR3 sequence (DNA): TGTGCCAGCAGCCTTTTGAATGAAAAACTGTTTTTT. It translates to CASSLLNEKLFF.

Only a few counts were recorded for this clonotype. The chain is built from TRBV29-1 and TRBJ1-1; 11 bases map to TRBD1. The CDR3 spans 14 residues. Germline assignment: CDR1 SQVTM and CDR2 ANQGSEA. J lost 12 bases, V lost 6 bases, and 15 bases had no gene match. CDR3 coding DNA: TGCAGCGTGGCAAATACCCCCGGACAGGGGGCGACTTTCTTT. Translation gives CSVANTPGQGATFF.

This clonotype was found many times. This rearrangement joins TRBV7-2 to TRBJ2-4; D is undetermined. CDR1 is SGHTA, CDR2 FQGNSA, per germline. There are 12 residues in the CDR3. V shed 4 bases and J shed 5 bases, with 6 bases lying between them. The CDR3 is CASSSEENIQYF. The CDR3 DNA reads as TGTGCCAGCAGCTCGGAAGAAAACATTCAGTACTTC. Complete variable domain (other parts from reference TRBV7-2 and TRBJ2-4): GAGVSQSPSNKVTEKGKDVELRCDPISGHTALYWYRQSLGQGLEFLIYFQGNSAPDKSGLPSDRFSAERTGGSVSTLTIQRTQQEDSAVYLCASSSEENIQYFGAGTRLSVL.

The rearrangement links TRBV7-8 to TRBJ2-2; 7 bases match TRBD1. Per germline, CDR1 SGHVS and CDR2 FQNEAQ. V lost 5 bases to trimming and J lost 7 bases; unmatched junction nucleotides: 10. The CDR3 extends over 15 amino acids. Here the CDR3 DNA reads TGTGCCAGCAGCCAGGGACAGACCTCCCGCGGGGAGCTGTTTTTT. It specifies CASSQGQTSRGELFF. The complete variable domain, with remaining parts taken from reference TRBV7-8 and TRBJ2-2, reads GAGVSQSPRYKVAKRGQDVALRCDPISGHVSLFWYQQALGQGPEFLTYFQNEAQLDKSGLPSDRFFAERPEGSVSTLKIQRTQQEDSAVYLCASSQGQTSRGELFFGEGSRLTVL.